This is a list of T cell receptor beta chains from one sample in a study of T cells in localized non-small cell lung cancer. Sequencing used immunoSEQ multiplex PCR; TCRdb keeps in-frame clones, though not all of them. This sample has 50,000 to 60,000 clones, with around 84% found just once. The source was PBMCs, collected before any cancer treatment. The receptors originated from a female donor with stage II lung adenocarcinoma. CDR3s include the opening cysteine and the closing phenylalanine or tryptophan. The D gene is left open where the match is weak. Clone size is given for some rows only: seen once, a few or many times, or a class if the clone is expanded.

TRBD2,once,TRBJ2-3,TRBV27,CASSLVAGGADTQYF,TGTGCCAGCAGTTTAGTGGCGGGGGGGGCAGATACGCAGTATTTT
-,-,TRBJ1-2,TRBV25-1,CASSLSGISGYTF,TGTGCCAGCAGTCTTTCGGGTATCTCTGGCTACACCTTC
TRBD1,-,TRBJ2-3,TRBV6-6,CASRSRTGWDTQYF,TGTGCCAGCAGGAGCAGGACAGGGTGGGATACGCAGTATTTT
-,once,TRBJ1-3,TRBV9,CASSVVTGLSGNTIYF,TGTGCCAGCAGCGTAGTTACGGGCCTCTCTGGAAACACCATATATTTT
-,few,TRBJ1-1,TRBV14,CASSLGRGGPTEAFF,TGTGCCAGCAGCCTCGGACGGGGGGGACCCACTGAAGCTTTCTTT
-,-,TRBJ2-2,TRBV9,CASSPGTRLDIGELFF,TGTGCCAGCAGCCCTGGGACCCGCCTGGATATCGGGGAGCTGTTTTTT
-,-,TRBJ1-1,TRBV2,CASSRGNMNTEAFF,TGTGCCAGCAGTCGGGGCAACATGAACACTGAAGCTTTCTTT
-,-,TRBJ2-7,TRBV15,CATSRDLGRWGEQYF,TGTGCCACCAGCAGAGATCTGGGCAGGTGGGGAGAGCAGTACTTC
-,few,TRBJ1-2,TRBV5-1,CASSLDREVYGYTF,TGCGCCAGCAGCTTGGACAGGGAGGTCTATGGCTACACCTTC
-,once,TRBJ2-7,TRBV10-1,CASSEGFRSEQYF,TGCGCCAGCAGTGAAGGGTTCCGCTCCGAGCAGTACTTC
-,-,TRBJ2-5,TRBV9,CASSVAAGKFETQYF,TGTGCCAGCAGCGTAGCGGCGGGGAAGTTTGAGACCCAGTACTTC
-,-,TRBJ1-6,TRBV28,CASSLAGGRNSPLHF,TGTGCCAGCAGTTTAGCGGGGGGCCGTAATTCACCCCTCCACTTT
-,-,TRBJ1-2,TRBV14,CASSQERSGYGYTF,TGTGCCAGCAGCCAAGAACGATCCGGTTATGGCTACACCTTC
TRBD1,-,TRBJ1-5,TRBV18,CASSPNRGSNQPQHF,TGTGCCAGCTCACCAAACAGGGGTAGCAATCAGCCCCAGCATTTT
-,-,TRBJ1-1,TRBV5-1,CASSSNTASNTEAFF,TGCGCCAGCAGCTCCAATACAGCGTCGAACACTGAAGCTTTCTTT
TRBD1,-,TRBJ1-5,TRBV23-1,CAEQGAEPQHF,TGCGCAGAGCAGGGGGCAGAGCCCCAGCATTTT
-,-,TRBJ1-4,TRBV7-9,CASSSDISGNEKLFF,TGTGCCAGCAGCTCCGACATTTCGGGTAATGAAAAACTGTTTTTT
TRBD1,-,TRBJ2-7,TRBV18,CASSPSDRARGEQYF,TGTGCCAGCTCACCATCGGACAGGGCTCGAGGGGAGCAGTACTTC
TRBD1,-,TRBJ1-4,TRBV6-5,CASRGTDATNEKLFF,TGTGCCAGCAGGGGGACAGACGCAACTAATGAAAAACTGTTTTTT
-,-,TRBJ1-5,TRBV10-1,CASSESDRYQPQHF,TGCGCCAGCAGTGAGTCCGACAGGTATCAGCCCCAGCATTTT
TRBD1,-,TRBJ1-3,TRBV30,CAWSGDRGGTIYF,TGTGCCTGGAGTGGGGACAGGGGGGGCACCATATATTTT
-,-,TRBJ1-2,TRBV2,CASSRGRGSNYGYTF,TGTGCCAGCAGTAGGGGGAGAGGATCAAACTATGGCTACACCTTC
TRBD1,-,TRBJ1-2,TRBV5-1,CASSERQGPNYGYTF,TGCGCCAGCAGCGAACGACAGGGACCTAACTATGGCTACACCTTC
-,-,TRBJ2-1,TRBV5-1,CASSRGQPGNNEQFF,TGCGCCAGCAGCAGGGGACAACCTGGGAACAATGAGCAGTTCTTC
-,-,TRBJ2-2,TRBV5-6,CASSMPTGELFF,TGTGCCAGCAGCATGCCCACCGGGGAGCTGTTTTTT
-,-,TRBJ1-4,TRBV15,CATSRDFGDATNEKLFF,TGTGCCACCAGCAGAGATTTTGGGGATGCAACTAATGAAAAACTGTTTTTT
TRBD1,-,TRBJ1-2,TRBV18,CASSRGQGAGGYTF,TGTGCCAGCTCTCGAGGACAGGGGGCTGGCGGCTACACCTTC
-,-,TRBJ1-4,TRBV27,CASSLSRVEKLFF,TGTGCCAGCAGTTTAAGCCGGGTTGAAAAACTGTTTTTT
-,once,TRBJ2-4,TRBV2,CASSEVRTAPENIQYF,TGTGCCAGCAGTGAAGTGCGGACAGCCCCGGAAAACATTCAGTACTTC
TRBD2,-,TRBJ2-1,TRBV10-3,CAIMRSGGDNEQFF,TGTGCCATCATGCGATCGGGGGGGGACAATGAGCAGTTCTTC
-,-,TRBJ2-2,TRBV9,CASSPLRANTGELFF,TGTGCCAGCAGCCCCCTTAGGGCGAACACCGGGGAGCTGTTTTTT
TRBD1,-,TRBJ2-2,TRBV10-1,CASSGGTGAPGELFF,TGCGCCAGCAGTGGGGGGACAGGGGCCCCCGGGGAGCTGTTTTTT
-,once,TRBJ2-1,TRBV4-1,CASSLQGGTYNEQFF,TGCGCCAGCAGCCTACAGGGGGGGACCTACAATGAGCAGTTCTTC
TRBD1,once,TRBJ2-1,TRBV9,CASSVGTGVFNEQFF,TGTGCCAGCAGCGTCGGGACAGGGGTCTTCAATGAGCAGTTCTTC
-,-,TRBJ2-7,TRBV28,CARTCSEGEQYF,TGTGCCAGGACATGTTCGGAGGGCGAGCAGTACTTC
-,-,TRBJ1-1,TRBV7-3,CVSSSGVANTEAFF,TGTGTCAGCAGCTCAGGGGTGGCGAACACTGAAGCTTTCTTT
-,once,TRBJ1-4,TRBV7-8,CASSFTQGFPDEKLFF,TGTGCCAGCAGCTTTACTCAGGGATTTCCCGATGAAAAACTGTTTTTT
-,-,TRBJ1-4,TRBV6-1,CASNTRVEKLFF,TGTGCCAGCAATACCAGGGTTGAAAAACTGTTTTTT
-,-,TRBJ1-1,TRBV7-9,CASSLAPVANTEAFF,TGTGCCAGCAGCTTAGCCCCGGTAGCGAACACTGAAGCTTTCTTT
-,-,TRBJ1-3,TRBV28,CASSFAGAGNTIYF,TGTGCCAGCAGTTTCGCAGGGGCCGGAAACACCATATATTTT
-,once,TRBJ1-3,TRBV19,CASSMGPISGNTIYF,TGTGCCAGTAGTATGGGGCCGATCTCTGGAAACACCATATATTTT
-,-,TRBJ2-7,TRBV7-8,CASSLDGHRPYEQYF,TGTGCCAGCAGCTTAGATGGACACCGCCCCTACGAGCAGTACTTC
TRBD2,-,TRBJ2-7,TRBV9,CASSLAGASYEQYF,TGTGCCAGCAGCCTAGCGGGGGCGTCCTACGAGCAGTACTTC
-,once,TRBJ1-1,TRBV27,CASSLSQGIGTEAFF,TGTGCCAGCAGTTTATCGCAGGGCATTGGCACTGAAGCTTTCTTT
-,-,TRBJ2-1,TRBV13,CASSSDSNEQFF,TGTGCCAGCAGCTCAGACAGCAATGAGCAGTTCTTC
TRBD2,once,TRBJ2-3,TRBV6-6,CASRERGREDTQYF,TGTGCCAGCAGGGAGCGGGGGAGAGAAGATACGCAGTATTTT
TRBD1,few,TRBJ2-5,TRBV7-8,CASSLDTGTGGETQYF,TGTGCCAGCAGCTTAGACACCGGGACAGGGGGAGAGACCCAGTACTTC
-,-,TRBJ2-2,TRBV5-1,CASSHGPGWGTGELFF,TGCGCCAGCAGCCACGGTCCGGGTTGGGGCACCGGGGAGCTGTTTTTT
-,-,TRBJ1-2,TRBV5-1,CASSLAFPGELYGYTF,TGCGCCAGCAGCTTGGCCTTCCCCGGGGAGCTCTATGGCTACACCTTC
-,-,TRBJ2-7,TRBV25-1,CASRGQAPTYEQYF,TGTGCCAGCAGAGGCCAAGCTCCGACCTACGAGCAGTACTTC
-,-,TRBJ1-1,TRBV10-3,CAISEPQGLNTEAFF,TGTGCCATCAGTGAGCCCCAGGGACTGAACACTGAAGCTTTCTTT
-,few,TRBJ1-5,TRBV19,CASQGLGNQPQHF,TGTGCCAGCCAGGGTTTAGGAAATCAGCCCCAGCATTTT